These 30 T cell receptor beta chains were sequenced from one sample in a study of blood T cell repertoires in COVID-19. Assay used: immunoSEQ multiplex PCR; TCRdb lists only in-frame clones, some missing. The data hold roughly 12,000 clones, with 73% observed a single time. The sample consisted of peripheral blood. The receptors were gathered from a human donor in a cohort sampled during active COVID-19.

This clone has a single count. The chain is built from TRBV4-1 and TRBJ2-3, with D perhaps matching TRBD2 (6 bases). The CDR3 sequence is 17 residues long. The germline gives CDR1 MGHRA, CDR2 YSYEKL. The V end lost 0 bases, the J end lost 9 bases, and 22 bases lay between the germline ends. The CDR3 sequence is CASSQDGRSSGPKTQYF. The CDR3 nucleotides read TGCGCCAGCAGCCAAGATGGCCGGAGTAGCGGCCCCAAAACGCAGTATTTT.

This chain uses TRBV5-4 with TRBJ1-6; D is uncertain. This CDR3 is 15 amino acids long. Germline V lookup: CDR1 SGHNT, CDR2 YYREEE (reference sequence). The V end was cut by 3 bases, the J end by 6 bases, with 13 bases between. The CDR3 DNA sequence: TGTGCCAGCAGCTCGGAGCCAGCCCCTAATTCACCCCTCCACTTT. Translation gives CASSSEPAPNSPLHF. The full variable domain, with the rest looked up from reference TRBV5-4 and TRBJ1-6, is ETGVTQSPTHLIKTRGQQVTLRCSSQSGHNTVSWYQQALGQGPQFIFQYYREEENGRGNFPPRFSGLQFPNYSSELNVNALELDDSALYLCASSSEPAPNSPLHFGNGTRLTVT.

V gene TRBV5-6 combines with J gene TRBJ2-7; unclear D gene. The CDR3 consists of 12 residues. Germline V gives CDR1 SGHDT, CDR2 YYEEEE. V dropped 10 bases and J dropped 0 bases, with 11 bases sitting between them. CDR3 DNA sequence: TGTGCCTCGGGTACGTACTCCTACGAGCAGTACTTC. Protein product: CASGTYSYEQYF.

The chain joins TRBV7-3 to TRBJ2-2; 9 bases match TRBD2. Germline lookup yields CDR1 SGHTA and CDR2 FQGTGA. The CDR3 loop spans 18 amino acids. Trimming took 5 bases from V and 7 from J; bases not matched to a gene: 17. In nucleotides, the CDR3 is TGTGCCAGCAGCAGGGGACCGGCGGGAGGGCCTGAGGGCGGGGAGCTGTTTTTT. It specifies CASSRGPAGGPEGGELFF.

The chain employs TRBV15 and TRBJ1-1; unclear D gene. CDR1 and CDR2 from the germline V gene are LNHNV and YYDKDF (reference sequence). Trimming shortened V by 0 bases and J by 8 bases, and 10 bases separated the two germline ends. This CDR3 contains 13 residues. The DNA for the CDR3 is TGTGCCACCAGCAGAGATGCCAGGTGGGAAGCTTTCTTT. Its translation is CATSRDARWEAFF.

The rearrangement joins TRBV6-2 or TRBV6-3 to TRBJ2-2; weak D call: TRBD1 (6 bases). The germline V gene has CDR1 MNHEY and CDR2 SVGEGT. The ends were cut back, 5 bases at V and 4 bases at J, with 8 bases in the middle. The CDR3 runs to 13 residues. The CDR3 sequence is CASSRGGTGELFF. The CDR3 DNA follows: TGTGCCAGCAGTCGAGGGGGCACCGGGGAGCTGTTTTTT.

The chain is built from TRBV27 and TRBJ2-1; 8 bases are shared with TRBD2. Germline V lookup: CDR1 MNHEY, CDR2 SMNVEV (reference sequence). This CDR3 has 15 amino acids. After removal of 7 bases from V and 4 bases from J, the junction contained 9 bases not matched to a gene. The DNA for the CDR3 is TGTGCCAGCACCAACAGGGTAGCGGGATACAATGAGCAGTTCTTC. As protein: CASTNRVAGYNEQFF.

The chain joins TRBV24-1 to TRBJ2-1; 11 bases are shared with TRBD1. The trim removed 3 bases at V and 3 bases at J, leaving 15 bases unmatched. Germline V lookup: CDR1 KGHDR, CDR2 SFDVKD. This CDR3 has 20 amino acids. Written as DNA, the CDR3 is TGTGCCACCAGTGATGTCGGGACAGGGGGTCAGGGGACTCGCTACAATGAGCAGTTCTTC. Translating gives CATSDVGTGGQGTRYNEQFF.

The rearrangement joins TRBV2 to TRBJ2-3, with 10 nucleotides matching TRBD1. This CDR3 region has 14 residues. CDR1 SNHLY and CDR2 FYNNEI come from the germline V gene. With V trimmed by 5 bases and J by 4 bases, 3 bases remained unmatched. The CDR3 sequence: CASSRQGAADTQYF. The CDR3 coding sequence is TGTGCCAGCAGTCGACAGGGGGCGGCAGATACGCAGTATTTT.

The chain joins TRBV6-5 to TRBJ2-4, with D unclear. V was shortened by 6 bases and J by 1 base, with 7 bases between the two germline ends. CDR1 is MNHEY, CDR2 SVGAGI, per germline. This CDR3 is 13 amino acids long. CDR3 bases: TGTGCCAGCAGCTCCGGGGCCAAAAACATTCAGTACTTC. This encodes CASSSGAKNIQYF.

The CDR3 coding sequence is TGCGCCAGCAGTCAATACCTGGGACAGGGAGAACAGCCCCAGCATTTT. Translating gives CASSQYLGQGEQPQHF. The rearrangement uses TRBV23-1 and TRBJ1-5; 9 nucleotides line up with TRBD1. TRBV23-1 is an ORF for which the function is uncertain. The CDR3 runs 16 residues. V trimming: 1 base; J trimming: 7 bases; junction bases outside the gene matches: 8.

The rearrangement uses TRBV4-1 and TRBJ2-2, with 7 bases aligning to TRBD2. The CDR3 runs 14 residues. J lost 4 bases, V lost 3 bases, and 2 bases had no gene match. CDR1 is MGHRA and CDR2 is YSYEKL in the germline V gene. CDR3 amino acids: CASSQVAGTGELFF. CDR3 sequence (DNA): TGCGCCAGCAGCCAGGTAGCGGGCACCGGGGAGCTGTTTTTT.

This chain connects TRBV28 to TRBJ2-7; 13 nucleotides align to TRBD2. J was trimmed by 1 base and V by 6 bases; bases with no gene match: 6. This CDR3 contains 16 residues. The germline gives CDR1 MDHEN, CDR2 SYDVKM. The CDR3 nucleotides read TGTGCCAGCAGATCCGGGACTAGCGGGGCATCCTACGAGCAGTACTTC. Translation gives CASRSGTSGASYEQYF.

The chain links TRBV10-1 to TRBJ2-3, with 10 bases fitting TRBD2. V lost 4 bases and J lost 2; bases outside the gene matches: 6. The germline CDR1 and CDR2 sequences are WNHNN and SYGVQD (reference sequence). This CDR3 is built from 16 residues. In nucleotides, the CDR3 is TGCGCCAGCAGTGCCGGACTAGCGGAATCCACAGATACGCAGTATTTT. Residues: CASSAGLAESTDTQYF.

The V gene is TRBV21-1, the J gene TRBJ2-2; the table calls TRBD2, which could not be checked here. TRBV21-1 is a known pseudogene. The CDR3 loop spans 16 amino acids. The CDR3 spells CASSKSWRETTGELFF. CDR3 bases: TGTGCCAGCAGCAAATCCTGGCGGGAGACCACCGGGGAGCTGTTTTTT.

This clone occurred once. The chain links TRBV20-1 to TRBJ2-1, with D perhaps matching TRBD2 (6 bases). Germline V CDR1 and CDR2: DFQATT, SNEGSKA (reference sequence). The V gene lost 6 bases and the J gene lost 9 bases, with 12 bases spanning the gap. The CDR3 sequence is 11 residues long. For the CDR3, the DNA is TGCAGTGCAGACCTAGCGACTGAGCAGTTCTTC. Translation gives CSADLATEQFF.

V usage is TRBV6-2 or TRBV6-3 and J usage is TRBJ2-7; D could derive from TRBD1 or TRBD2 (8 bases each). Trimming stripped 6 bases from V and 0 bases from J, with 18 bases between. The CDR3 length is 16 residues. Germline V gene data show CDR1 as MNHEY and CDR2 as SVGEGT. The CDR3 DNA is TGTGCCAGCAGCAGGGGGCTGCTAGCGGGCTCCTACGAGCAGTACTTC. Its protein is CASSRGLLAGSYEQYF.

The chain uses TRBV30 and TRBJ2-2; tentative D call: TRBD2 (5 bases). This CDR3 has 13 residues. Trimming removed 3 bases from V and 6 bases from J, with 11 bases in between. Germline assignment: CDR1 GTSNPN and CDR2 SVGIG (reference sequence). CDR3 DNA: TGTGCCTGGAGGGAGTGGACTGCCGGGGAGCTGTTTTTT. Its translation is CAWREWTAGELFF.

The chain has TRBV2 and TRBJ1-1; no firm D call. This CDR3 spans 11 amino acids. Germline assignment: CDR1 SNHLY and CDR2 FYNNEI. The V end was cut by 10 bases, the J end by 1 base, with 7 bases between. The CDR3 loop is CAKRANTEAFF. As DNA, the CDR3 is TGTGCCAAAAGAGCGAACACTGAAGCTTTCTTT. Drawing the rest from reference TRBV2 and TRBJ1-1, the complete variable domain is EPEVTQTPSHQVTQMGQEVILRCVPISNHLYFYWYRQILGQKVEFLVSFYNNEISEKSEIFDDQFSVERPDGSNFTLKIRSTKLEDSAMYFCAKRANTEAFFGQGTRLTVV.

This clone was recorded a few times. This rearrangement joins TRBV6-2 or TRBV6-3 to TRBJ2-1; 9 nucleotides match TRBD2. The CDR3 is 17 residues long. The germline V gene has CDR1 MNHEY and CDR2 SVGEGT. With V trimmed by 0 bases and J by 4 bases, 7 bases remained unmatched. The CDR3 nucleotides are TGTGCCAGCAGTTACTCCCCTCTAGCGGGGCTGTACAATGAGCAGTTCTTC. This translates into CASSYSPLAGLYNEQFF.

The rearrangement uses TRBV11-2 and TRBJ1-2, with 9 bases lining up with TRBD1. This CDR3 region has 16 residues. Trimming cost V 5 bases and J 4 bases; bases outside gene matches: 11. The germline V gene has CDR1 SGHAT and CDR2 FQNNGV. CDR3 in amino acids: CASSVQGTGRAYGYTF. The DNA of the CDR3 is TGTGCCAGCAGCGTCCAGGGGACAGGGAGGGCCTATGGCTACACCTTC.

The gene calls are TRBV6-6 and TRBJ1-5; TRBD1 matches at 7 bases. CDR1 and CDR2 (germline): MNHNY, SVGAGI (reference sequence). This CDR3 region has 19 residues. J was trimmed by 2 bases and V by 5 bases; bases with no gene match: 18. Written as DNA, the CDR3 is TGTGCCAGCAGTCCCTCCTTTTTCGCATGGACAGGCGGCAATCAGCCCCAGCATTTT. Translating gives CASSPSFFAWTGGNQPQHF.

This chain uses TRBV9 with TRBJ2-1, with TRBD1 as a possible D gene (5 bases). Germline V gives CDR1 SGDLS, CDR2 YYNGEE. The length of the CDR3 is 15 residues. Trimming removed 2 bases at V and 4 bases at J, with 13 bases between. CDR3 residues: CASSVSNQGYNEQFF. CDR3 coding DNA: TGTGCCAGCAGCGTTTCTAACCAGGGATACAATGAGCAGTTCTTC. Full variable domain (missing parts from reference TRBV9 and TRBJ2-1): DSGVTQTPKHLITATGQRVTLRCSPRSGDLSVYWYQQSLDQGLQFLIQYYNGEERAKGNILERFSAQQFPDLHSELNLSSLELGDSALYFCASSVSNQGYNEQFFGPGTRLTVL.

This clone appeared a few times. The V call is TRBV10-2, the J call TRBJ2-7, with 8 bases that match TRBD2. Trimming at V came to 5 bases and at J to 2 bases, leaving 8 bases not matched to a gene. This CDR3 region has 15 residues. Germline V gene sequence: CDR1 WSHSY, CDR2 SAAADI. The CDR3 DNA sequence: TGCGCCAGCAGTTCGACTAGCGAGAACCCCTACGAGCAGTACTTC. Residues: CASSSTSENPYEQYF.

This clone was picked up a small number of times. CDR3 DNA sequence: TGTGCCAGCAGTGTCGAGGGCTACGAGCAGTACTTC. Translation gives CASSVEGYEQYF. The chain has TRBV2 and TRBJ2-7; possibly TRBD2 for D (5 bases). V was clipped by 4 bases and J by 3 bases, with 7 bases between them. The CDR3 spans 12 residues. Germline V lookup: CDR1 SNHLY, CDR2 FYNNEI.

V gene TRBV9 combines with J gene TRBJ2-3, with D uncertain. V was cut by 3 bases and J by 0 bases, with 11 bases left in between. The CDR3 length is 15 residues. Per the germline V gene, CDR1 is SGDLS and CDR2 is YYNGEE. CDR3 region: CASSDNGLSTDTQYF. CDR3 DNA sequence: TGTGCCAGCAGCGACAACGGGTTGAGCACAGATACGCAGTATTTT. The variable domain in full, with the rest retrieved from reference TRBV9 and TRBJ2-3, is DSGVTQTPKHLITATGQRVTLRCSPRSGDLSVYWYQQSLDQGLQFLIQYYNGEERAKGNILERFSAQQFPDLHSELNLSSLELGDSALYFCASSDNGLSTDTQYFGPGTRLTVL.

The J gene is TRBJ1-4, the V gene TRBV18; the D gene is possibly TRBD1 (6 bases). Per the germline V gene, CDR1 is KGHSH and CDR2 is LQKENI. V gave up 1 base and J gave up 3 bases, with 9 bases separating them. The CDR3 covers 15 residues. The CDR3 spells CASSPRGGSNEKLFF. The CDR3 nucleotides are TGTGCCAGCTCACCACGGGGGGGCTCTAATGAAAAACTGTTTTTT.

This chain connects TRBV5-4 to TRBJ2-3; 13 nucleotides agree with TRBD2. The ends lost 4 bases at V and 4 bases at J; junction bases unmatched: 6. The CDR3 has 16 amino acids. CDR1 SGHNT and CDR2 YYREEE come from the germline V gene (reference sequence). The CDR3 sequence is CASSKTSGRLPDTQYF. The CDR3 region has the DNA TGTGCCAGCAGCAAGACTAGCGGGAGGCTTCCAGATACGCAGTATTTT.

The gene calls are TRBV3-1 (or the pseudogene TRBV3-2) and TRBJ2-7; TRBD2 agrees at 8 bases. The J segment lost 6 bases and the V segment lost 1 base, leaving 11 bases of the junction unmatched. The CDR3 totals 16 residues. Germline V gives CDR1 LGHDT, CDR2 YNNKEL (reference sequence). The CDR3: CASSQGRTGGPSEQYF. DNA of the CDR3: TGTGCCAGCAGCCAAGGAAGGACGGGGGGGCCAAGCGAGCAGTACTTC.

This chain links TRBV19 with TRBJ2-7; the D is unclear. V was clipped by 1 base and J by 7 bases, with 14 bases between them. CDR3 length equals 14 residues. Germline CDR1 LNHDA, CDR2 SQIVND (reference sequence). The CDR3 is CASSIGAAPVEQYF. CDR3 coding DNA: TGTGCCAGTAGTATAGGGGCAGCCCCAGTGGAGCAGTACTTC.